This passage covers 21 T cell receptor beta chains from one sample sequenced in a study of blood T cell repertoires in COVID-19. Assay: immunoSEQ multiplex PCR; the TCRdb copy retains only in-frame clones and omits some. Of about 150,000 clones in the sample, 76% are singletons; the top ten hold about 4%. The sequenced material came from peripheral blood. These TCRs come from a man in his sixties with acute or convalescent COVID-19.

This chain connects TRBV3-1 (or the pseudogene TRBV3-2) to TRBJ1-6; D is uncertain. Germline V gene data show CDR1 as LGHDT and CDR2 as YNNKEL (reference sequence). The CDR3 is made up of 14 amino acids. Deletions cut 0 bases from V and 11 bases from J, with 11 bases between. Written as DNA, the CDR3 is TGTGCCAGCAGCCAAGACCGGGCGGGGACACCCCTCCACTTT. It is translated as CASSQDRAGTPLHF.

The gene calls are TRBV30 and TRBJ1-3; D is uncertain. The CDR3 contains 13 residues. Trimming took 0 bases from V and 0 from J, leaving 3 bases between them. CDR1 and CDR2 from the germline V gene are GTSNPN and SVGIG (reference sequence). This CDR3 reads CAWSVLSGNTIYF. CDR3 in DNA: TGTGCCTGGAGTGTACTCTCTGGAAACACCATATATTTT.

The CDR3 DNA sequence: TGTGCCAGCAGCTTAGAGGGGACTACTGAAGCTTTCTTT. It specifies CASSLEGTTEAFF. This sequence joins TRBV11-2 and TRBJ1-1, with a weak D call TRBD1 (5 bases). CDR1 is SGHAT, CDR2 FQNNGV, per germline. The CDR3 totals 13 residues. Trimming removed 0 bases at V and 5 bases at J, with 7 bases between.

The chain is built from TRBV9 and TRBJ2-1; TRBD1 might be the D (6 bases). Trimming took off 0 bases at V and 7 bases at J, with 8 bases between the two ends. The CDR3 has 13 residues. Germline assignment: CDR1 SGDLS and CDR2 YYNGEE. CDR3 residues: CASSVGGLNEQFF. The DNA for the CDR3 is TGTGCCAGCAGCGTAGGGGGGCTTAATGAGCAGTTCTTC.

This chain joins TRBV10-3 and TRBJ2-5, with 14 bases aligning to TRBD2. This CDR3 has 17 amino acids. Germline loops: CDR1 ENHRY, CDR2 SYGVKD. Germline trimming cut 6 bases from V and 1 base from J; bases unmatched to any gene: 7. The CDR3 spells CAISQGLAGVGQETQYF. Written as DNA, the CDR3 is TGTGCCATCAGCCAGGGACTAGCGGGAGTAGGCCAAGAGACCCAGTACTTC.

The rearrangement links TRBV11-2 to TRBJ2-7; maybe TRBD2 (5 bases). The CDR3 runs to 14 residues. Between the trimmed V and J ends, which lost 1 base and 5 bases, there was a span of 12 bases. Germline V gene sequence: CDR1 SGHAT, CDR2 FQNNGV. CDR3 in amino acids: CASSLGLTRDEQYF. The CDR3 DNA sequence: TGTGCCAGCAGCTTAGGACTAACCCGGGACGAGCAGTACTTC.

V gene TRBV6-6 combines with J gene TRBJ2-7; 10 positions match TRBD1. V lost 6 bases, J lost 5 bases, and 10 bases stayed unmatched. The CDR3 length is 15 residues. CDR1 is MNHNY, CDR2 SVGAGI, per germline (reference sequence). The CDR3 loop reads CASSQTGGAGNEQYF. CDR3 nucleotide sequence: TGTGCCAGCAGCCAGACAGGGGGCGCAGGGAACGAGCAGTACTTC.

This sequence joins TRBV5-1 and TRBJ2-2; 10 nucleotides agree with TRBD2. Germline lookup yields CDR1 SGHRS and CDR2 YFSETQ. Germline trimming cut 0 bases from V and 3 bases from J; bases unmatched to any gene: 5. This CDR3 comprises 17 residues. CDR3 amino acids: CASSLGPLAGDTGELFF. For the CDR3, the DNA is TGCGCCAGCAGCTTGGGGCCGCTAGCGGGGGACACCGGGGAGCTGTTTTTT.

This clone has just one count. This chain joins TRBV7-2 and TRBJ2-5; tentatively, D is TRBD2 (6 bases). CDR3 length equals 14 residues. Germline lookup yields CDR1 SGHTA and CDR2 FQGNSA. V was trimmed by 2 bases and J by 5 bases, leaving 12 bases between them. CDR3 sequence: CASSLRAGRETQYF. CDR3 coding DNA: TGTGCCAGCAGCTTAAGAGCAGGGAGGGAGACCCAGTACTTC. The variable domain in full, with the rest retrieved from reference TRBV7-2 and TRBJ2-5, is GAGVSQSPSNKVTEKGKDVELRCDPISGHTALYWYRQSLGQGLEFLIYFQGNSAPDKSGLPSDRFSAERTGGSVSTLTIQRTQQEDSAVYLCASSLRAGRETQYFGPGTRLLVL.

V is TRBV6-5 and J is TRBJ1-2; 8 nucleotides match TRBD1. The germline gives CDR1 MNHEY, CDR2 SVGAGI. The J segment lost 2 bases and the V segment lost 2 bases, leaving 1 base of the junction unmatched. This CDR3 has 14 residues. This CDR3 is CASSYRDRNYGYTF. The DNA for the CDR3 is TGTGCCAGCAGTTACAGGGACAGGAACTATGGCTACACCTTC.

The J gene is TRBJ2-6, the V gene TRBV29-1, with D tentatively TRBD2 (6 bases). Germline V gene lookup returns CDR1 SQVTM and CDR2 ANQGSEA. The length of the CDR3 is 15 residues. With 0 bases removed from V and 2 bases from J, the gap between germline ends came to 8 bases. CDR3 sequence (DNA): TGCAGCGTTGAAGATTGGGGGGCTGGGGCCAACGTCCTGACTTTC. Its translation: CSVEDWGAGANVLTF.

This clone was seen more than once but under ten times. CDR3 amino acids: CASSIRDSHNEQFF. CDR3 nucleotides: TGTGCCAGCAGCATCCGGGACTCGCACAATGAGCAGTTCTTC. This chain connects TRBV2 to TRBJ2-1, with D perhaps matching TRBD2 (6 bases). CDR1 SNHLY and CDR2 FYNNEI come from the germline V gene. There are 14 residues in the CDR3. With 6 bases removed from V and 5 bases from J, the gap between germline ends came to 14 bases.

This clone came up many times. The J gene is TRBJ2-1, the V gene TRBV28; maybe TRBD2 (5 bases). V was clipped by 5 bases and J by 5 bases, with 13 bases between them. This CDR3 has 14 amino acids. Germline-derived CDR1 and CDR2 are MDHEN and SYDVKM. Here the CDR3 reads CASSIQRTDNEQFF. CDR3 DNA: TGTGCCAGCAGTATCCAGCGGACGGACAATGAGCAGTTCTTC.

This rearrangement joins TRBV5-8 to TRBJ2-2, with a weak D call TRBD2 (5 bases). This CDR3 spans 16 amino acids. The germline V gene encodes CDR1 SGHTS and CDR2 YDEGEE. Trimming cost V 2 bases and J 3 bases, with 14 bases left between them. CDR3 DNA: TGTGCCAGCAGCTTACAGCAGGCGGAGGACACCGGGGAGCTGTTTTTT. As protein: CASSLQQAEDTGELFF.

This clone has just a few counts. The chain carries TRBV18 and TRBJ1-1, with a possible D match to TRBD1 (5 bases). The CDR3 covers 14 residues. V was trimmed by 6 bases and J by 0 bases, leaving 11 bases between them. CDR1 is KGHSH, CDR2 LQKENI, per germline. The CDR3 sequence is CASSLPGMNTEAFF. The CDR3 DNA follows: TGTGCCAGCTCCCTCCCAGGGATGAACACTGAAGCTTTCTTT. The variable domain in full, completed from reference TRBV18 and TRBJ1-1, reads NAGVMQNPRHLVRRRGQEARLRCSPMKGHSHVYWYRQLPEEGLKFMVYLQKENIIDESGMPKERFSAEFPKEGPSILRIQQVVRGDSAAYFCASSLPGMNTEAFFGQGTRLTVV.

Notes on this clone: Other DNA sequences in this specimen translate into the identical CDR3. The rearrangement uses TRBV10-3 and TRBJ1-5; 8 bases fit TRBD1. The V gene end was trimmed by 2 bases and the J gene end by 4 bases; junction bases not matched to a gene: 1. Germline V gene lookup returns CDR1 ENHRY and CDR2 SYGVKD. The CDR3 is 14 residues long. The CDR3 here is CAISEGQGNQPQHF. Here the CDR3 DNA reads TGTGCCATCAGTGAGGGACAGGGAAATCAGCCCCAGCATTTT.

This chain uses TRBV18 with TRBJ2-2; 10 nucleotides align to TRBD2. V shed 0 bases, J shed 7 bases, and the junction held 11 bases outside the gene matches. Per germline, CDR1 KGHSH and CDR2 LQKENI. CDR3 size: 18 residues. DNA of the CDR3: TGTGCCAGCTCACCACCGAATAGCGGGAGGTCCGTCGGCGGGGAGCTGTTTTTT. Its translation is CASSPPNSGRSVGGELFF.

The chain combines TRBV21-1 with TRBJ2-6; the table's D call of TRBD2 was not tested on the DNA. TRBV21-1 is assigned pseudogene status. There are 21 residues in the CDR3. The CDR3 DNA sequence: TGTGCCAGCAGCAAAATGGGCGGGAGCACCCCACGGGCCTCTGGGGCCAACGTCCTGACTTTC. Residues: CASSKMGGSTPRASGANVLTF.

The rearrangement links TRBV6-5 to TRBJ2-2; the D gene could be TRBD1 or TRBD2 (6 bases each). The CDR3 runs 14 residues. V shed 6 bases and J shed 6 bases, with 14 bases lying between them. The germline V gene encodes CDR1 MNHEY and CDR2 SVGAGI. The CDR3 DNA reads TGTGCCAGCAGCTACGGGGGCAGGGCCGGGGAGCTGTTTTTT. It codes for CASSYGGRAGELFF.

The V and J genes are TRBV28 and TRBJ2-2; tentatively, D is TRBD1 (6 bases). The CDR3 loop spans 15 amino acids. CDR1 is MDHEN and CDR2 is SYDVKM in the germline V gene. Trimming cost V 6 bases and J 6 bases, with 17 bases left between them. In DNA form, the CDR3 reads TGTGCCAGCAGCAGGGGAACGCGGGTCGCCGGGGAGCTGTTTTTT. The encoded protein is CASSRGTRVAGELFF.

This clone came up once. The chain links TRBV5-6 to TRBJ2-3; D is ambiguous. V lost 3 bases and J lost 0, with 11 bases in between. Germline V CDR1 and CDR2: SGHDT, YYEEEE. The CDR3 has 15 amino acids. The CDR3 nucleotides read TGTGCCAGCAGCTCCAAGGTGGGCAGCACAGATACGCAGTATTTT. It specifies CASSSKVGSTDTQYF.